Below are 28 T cell receptor beta chains sequenced from a single sample in a study of cytotoxic CD8 clonotypes in ibrutinib-treated CLL. Some clones are missing from TCRdb's copy, which holds only in-frame ones; the method was immunoSEQ multiplex PCR. This sample has some 61,000 clones, with 68% found just once. The material sequenced was PBMCs, taken after 12 months of ibrutinib treatment. The receptors were gathered from a human donor with chronic lymphocytic leukemia.

This sequence joins TRBV6-6 and TRBJ1-2, with TRBD1 identical over 7 bases. The germline CDR1 and CDR2 sequences are MNHNY and SVGAGI (reference sequence). The CDR3 is 15 residues long. V was clipped by 5 bases and J by 7 bases; unmatched bases: 13. The CDR3 protein is CASSPSQGMEIGYTF. In DNA, the CDR3 is TGTGCCAGCAGTCCCTCACAGGGGATGGAAATTGGCTACACCTTC.

This clone was recorded a few times. This chain's CDR3 is CASTTGTGAEAFF. CDR3 coding DNA: TGTGCCAGCACCACCGGGACAGGGGCTGAAGCTTTCTTT. The V gene is TRBV7-8, the J gene TRBJ1-1; 10 nucleotides line up with TRBD1. The germline gives CDR1 SGHVS, CDR2 FQNEAQ. CDR3 size: 13 residues. Unmatched junction bases numbered 5, after V lost 7 bases and J lost 6 bases.

V is TRBV6-5 and J is TRBJ2-2; D not certain. V lost 6 bases to trimming and J lost 0 bases, with 8 bases between them. CDR3 size: 14 residues. CDR1 MNHEY and CDR2 SVGAGI come from the germline V gene. The CDR3 nucleotides are TGTGCCAGCAGCTCAGGACCGAACACCGGGGAGCTGTTTTTT. It yields the protein CASSSGPNTGELFF.

The V call is TRBV11-3, the J call TRBJ2-1, with 9 bases lining up with TRBD1. This CDR3 has 14 residues. V was pared by 4 bases and J by 9 bases, with 7 bases of the junction left unmatched. Germline V CDR1 and CDR2: SGHNT, YENEEA. CDR3 in amino acids: CASSSDRGGVEQFF. In DNA form, the CDR3 reads TGTGCCAGCAGCTCCGACAGGGGGGGAGTTGAGCAGTTCTTC.

Remarks on this clone: Because the CDR3's place on the DNA is in doubt, the DNA is left out and the CDR3 is given as listed by TCRdb. This chain uses TRBV19 with TRBJ2-2; TRBD2, the D gene given by the table, was not confirmed from the DNA. Ends included, the CDR3 has 16 residues. The germline V gene has CDR1 LNHDA and CDR2 SQIVND (reference sequence). The CDR3 sequence: CASTSASGGATGELFF.

V and J are TRBV6-5 and TRBJ2-7; TRBD2 matches at 9 bases. Per the germline V gene, CDR1 is MNHEY and CDR2 is SVGAGI. The CDR3 consists of 13 residues. V was clipped by 7 bases and J by 6 bases; unmatched bases: 7. Here the CDR3 reads CASTGTSLGEQYF. As DNA, the CDR3 is TGTGCCAGCACCGGGACTAGCCTCGGCGAGCAGTACTTC.

This clone was picked up a small number of times. The CDR3 nucleotides read TGTGCCAGCAGTTGGGACATCGAGATAAATTCACCCCTCCACTTT. Translated, it gives CASSWDIEINSPLHF. The chain couples TRBV6-5 to TRBJ1-6; possibly TRBD1 for D (6 bases). The germline CDR1 and CDR2 sequences are MNHEY and SVGAGI. The CDR3 totals 15 residues. The ends were cut back, 4 bases at V and 7 bases at J, with 14 bases in the middle.

The CDR3 DNA reads as TGTGCCAGCAGGGCAAGTGCAGGGGCCACTGAAGCTTTCTTT. Encoded protein: CASRASAGATEAFF. The J gene is TRBJ1-1, the V gene TRBV7-9, with TRBD1 as a possible D gene (6 bases). V was cut by 6 bases and J by 4 bases, with 15 bases left in between. CDR3 size: 14 residues. Per germline, CDR1 SEHNR and CDR2 FQNEAQ (reference sequence).

In nucleotides, the CDR3 is TGTGCCAGCAGCCCTTCGGACGGGGTAGGGAATTCACCCCTCCACTTT. It specifies CASSPSDGVGNSPLHF. The chain uses TRBV7-9 and TRBJ1-6; D remains unclear. CDR3 length: 16 amino acids. Germline V lookup: CDR1 SEHNR, CDR2 FQNEAQ (reference sequence). Trimming left V 5 bases short and J 7 bases short, with 18 bases between.

This clone was found a few times. The chain carries TRBV5-1 and TRBJ1-2, with 7 bases fitting TRBD1. Germline loops: CDR1 SGHRS, CDR2 YFSETQ. The V gene end was trimmed by 4 bases and the J gene end by 7 bases; junction bases not matched to a gene: 7. The CDR3 is made up of 13 amino acids. The DNA for the CDR3 is TGCGCCAGCAGCAGAGGGACAGCTCCTGGCTACACCTTC. It yields the protein CASSRGTAPGYTF.

J is TRBJ1-2 and V is TRBV7-2; D is perhaps TRBD1 (5 bases). CDR3 length: 14 residues. CDR1 is SGHTA, CDR2 FQGNSA, per germline. Trimming shortened V by 5 bases and J by 8 bases, and 18 bases separated the two germline ends. The CDR3, as DNA: TGTGCCAGCAGCCCAACCTGGGGGGGACCGGGCTACACCTTC. Protein sequence: CASSPTWGGPGYTF.

The V call is TRBV2, the J call TRBJ2-5; D unresolved. This CDR3 is 12 amino acids long. Germline CDR1 is SNHLY and CDR2 is FYNNEI. Trimming left V 9 bases short and J 2 bases short, with 10 bases between. CDR3 loop: CASRAQQETQYF. The CDR3 DNA is TGTGCCAGTAGGGCCCAGCAAGAGACCCAGTACTTC.

The rearrangement links TRBV5-7 to TRBJ2-7; the D gene is possibly TRBD2 (5 bases). TRBV5-7 is an open reading frame whose function is uncertain. The CDR3 loop spans 16 amino acids. V lost 4 bases and J 5 bases, leaving 22 bases between the germline ends. The CDR3 sequence: CASSTHPGVRRHEQYF. CDR3 nucleotides: TGTGCCAGCAGCACCCATCCCGGGGTCAGACGCCACGAGCAGTACTTC.

The J gene is TRBJ2-6, the V gene TRBV4-3; TRBD1 might be the D (5 bases). Trimming removed 1 base at V and 2 bases at J, with 12 bases between. Germline loops: CDR1 LGHNA, CDR2 YSLEER. The CDR3 sequence is 17 residues long. The CDR3 reads CASSQVGPMTGANVLTF. CDR3 coding DNA: TGCGCCAGCAGCCAAGTGGGGCCGATGACTGGGGCCAACGTCCTGACTTTC.

CDR3 sequence (DNA): TGTGCCAGCAGCTTGTCAGGGGATTCACCCCTCCACTTT. Translated: CASSLSGDSPLHF. This chain uses TRBV5-6 with TRBJ1-6, with a tentative D call TRBD1 (6 bases). Germline CDR1 reads SGHDT; CDR2 reads YYEEEE. The CDR3 length is 13 residues. V dropped 1 base and J dropped 8 bases, with 7 bases sitting between them.

The rearrangement links TRBV19 to TRBJ2-5; D gene uncertain. CDR1 LNHDA and CDR2 SQIVND come from the germline V gene (reference sequence). Deletions cut 0 bases from V and 4 bases from J, with 12 bases between. The CDR3 runs 15 residues. The CDR3 bases are TGTGCCAGTAGTATAGATGTGGGCAGGCGAGAGACCCAGTACTTC. Translation: CASSIDVGRRETQYF.

The chain couples TRBV14 to TRBJ1-4; D not resolved. Germline values: CDR1 SGHDN, CDR2 FVKESK. The CDR3 extends over 14 amino acids. Trimming shortened V by 3 bases and J by 8 bases, and 13 bases separated the two germline ends. The CDR3 DNA follows: TGTGCCAGCAGCCAGGACCTCCTGGACGAAAAACTGTTTTTT. It codes for CASSQDLLDEKLFF.

V gene TRBV11-2 combines with J gene TRBJ1-2, with 9 bases lining up with TRBD1. CDR3 length equals 15 residues. CDR1 is SGHAT, CDR2 FQNNGV, per germline. Germline trimming cut 5 bases from V and 5 bases from J; bases unmatched to any gene: 9. Here the CDR3 reads CASSRTGTGSYGYTF. CDR3 DNA: TGTGCCAGCAGCAGAACGGGGACAGGGAGTTATGGCTACACCTTC.

This clone has only a few counts. This chain joins TRBV11-2 and TRBJ2-3; D perhaps matches TRBD2 (5 bases). Germline CDR1 SGHAT, CDR2 FQNNGV. V dropped 5 bases and J dropped 6 bases, with 18 bases sitting between them. This CDR3 is built from 15 residues. CDR3 sequence: CASSPWTLSGDTQYF. CDR3 nucleotide sequence: TGTGCCAGCAGCCCTTGGACTCTTAGTGGGGATACGCAGTATTTT.

The chain recombines TRBV6-6 with TRBJ2-7, with D uncertain. This CDR3 is built from 15 residues. Per germline, CDR1 MNHNY and CDR2 SVGAGI (reference sequence). The V gene lost 0 bases and the J gene lost 2 bases, with 11 bases spanning the gap. CDR3 amino acids: CASSYSKKDPYEQYF. In DNA, the CDR3 is TGTGCCAGCAGTTACTCGAAGAAGGATCCCTACGAGCAGTACTTC.

This clone was picked up a small number of times. The V call is TRBV25-1, the J call TRBJ2-2; D may be TRBD1 (6 bases). The germline V gene has CDR1 MGHDK and CDR2 SYGVNS. CDR3 length equals 14 residues. V lost 6 bases and J 1 base, leaving 9 bases between the germline ends. In nucleotides, the CDR3 is TGTGCCAGCAGCTCGGGACAGAACACCGGGGAGCTGTTTTTT. Translation: CASSSGQNTGELFF.

The chain uses TRBV5-6 and TRBJ1-2; 7 positions agree with TRBD1. From germline, CDR1 is SGHDT and CDR2 YYEEEE. The CDR3 length is 13 residues. Unmatched junction bases numbered 4, after V lost 4 bases and J lost 4 bases. The CDR3 region is CASSPGTAYGYTF. The CDR3 coding sequence is TGTGCCAGCAGCCCCGGGACAGCCTATGGCTACACCTTC.

This clone was seen more than once but under ten times. V is TRBV7-2 and J is TRBJ1-6; 8 bases align to TRBD1. V trimming: 5 bases; J trimming: 13 bases; junction bases outside the gene matches: 13. Germline CDR1 and CDR2: SGHTA and FQGNSA. This CDR3 region has 15 residues. CDR3 loop: CASSPTGQGLYPLHF. The CDR3 DNA reads as TGTGCCAGCAGCCCGACCGGACAGGGTTTATATCCCCTCCACTTT.

The rearrangement uses TRBV4-3 and TRBJ1-6; unclear D gene. CDR3 size: 15 residues. Germline V gives CDR1 LGHNA, CDR2 YSLEER. V lost 1 base and J lost 7, with 11 bases in between. The CDR3 DNA follows: TGCGCCAGCAGCCAAGTGGGAACCGGGAATTCACCCCTCCACTTT. Protein: CASSQVGTGNSPLHF.

The chain recombines TRBV30 with TRBJ1-4; D gene ambiguous. Germline lookup yields CDR1 GTSNPN and CDR2 SVGIG (reference sequence). CDR3 length: 12 amino acids. The V end was cut by 1 base, the J end by 5 bases, with 5 bases between. This CDR3 reads CAWSDRNEKLFF. Written as DNA, the CDR3 is TGTGCCTGGAGTGATCGGAATGAAAAACTGTTTTTT.

This clone appeared a few times. The CDR3 coding sequence is TGTGCCAGCTCACCCTACAGGGAGCCCTATGGCTACACCTTC. This codes for CASSPYREPYGYTF. V gene TRBV18 combines with J gene TRBJ1-2; maybe TRBD1 (6 bases). The germline V and J ends were trimmed by 3 bases and 4 bases, with 12 bases remaining between them. From germline, CDR1 is KGHSH and CDR2 LQKENI. The CDR3 covers 14 residues.

This clone was seen only once. The chain couples TRBV30 to TRBJ2-7; D is perhaps TRBD1 (5 bases). There are 13 residues in the CDR3. Trimming took 5 bases from V and 3 from J, leaving 14 bases between them. CDR1 is GTSNPN, CDR2 SVGIG, per germline (reference sequence). Written as DNA, the CDR3 is TGTGCCTGGGTCCCCGCAGGGAACTACGAGCAGTACTTC. This sequence encodes CAWVPAGNYEQYF.

The chain combines TRBV2 with TRBJ1-1, with a possible D match to TRBD1 (6 bases). Trimming stripped 7 bases from V and 1 base from J, with 13 bases between. This CDR3 contains 14 residues. Per germline, CDR1 SNHLY and CDR2 FYNNEI. The CDR3 spells CASTPRTANTEAFF. The CDR3 coding sequence is TGTGCCAGCACTCCGCGGACAGCGAACACTGAAGCTTTCTTT.